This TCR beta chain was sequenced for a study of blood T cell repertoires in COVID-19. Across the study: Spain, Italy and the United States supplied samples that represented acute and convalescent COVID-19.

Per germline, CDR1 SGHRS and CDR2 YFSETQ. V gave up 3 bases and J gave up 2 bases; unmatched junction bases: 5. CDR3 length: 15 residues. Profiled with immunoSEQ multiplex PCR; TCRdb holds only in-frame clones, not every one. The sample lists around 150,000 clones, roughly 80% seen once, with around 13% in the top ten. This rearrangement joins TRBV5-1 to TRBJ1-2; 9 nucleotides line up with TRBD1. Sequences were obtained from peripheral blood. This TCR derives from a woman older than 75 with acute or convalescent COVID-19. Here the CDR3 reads CASSSGTGSNYGYTF. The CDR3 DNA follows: TGCGCCAGCAGCTCAGGGACAGGGAGCAACTATGGCTACACCTTC.